This T cell receptor (beta chain) was profiled in a study of STAT5B mutations in CD4+ large granular lymphocyte leukemia. About this clone itself: Its target is unknown.

The survey-level immunoSEQ assay was used. Authors' data handling: The detection floor for productive clonotype frequency was 2.59 x 10-5. Sequencing used immunoSEQ multiplex PCR; TCRdb keeps in-frame clones, though not all of them. V and J calls and clone size are those listed in that table; D and trimming were worked out from the DNA. The sample lists fewer than 45,000 clones; about four fifths were seen once. General study findings and limits: Data were not HLA-matched across samples.

This CDR3 comprises 15 residues. V was cut by 4 bases and J by 0 bases, with 9 bases left in between. Germline CDR1 MNHNY, CDR2 SVGAGI (reference sequence). The chain joins TRBV6-6 to TRBJ2-2; D may match TRBD1 or TRBD2 (5 bases each). This clonotype was sampled from a human donor in good health. Sequenced material: CD4+ T cells from blood buffy coats. The CDR3 region has the DNA TGTGCCAGCAGTTGGGGACGAACGAACACCGGGGAGCTGTTTTTT. Translation: CASSWGRTNTGELFF.